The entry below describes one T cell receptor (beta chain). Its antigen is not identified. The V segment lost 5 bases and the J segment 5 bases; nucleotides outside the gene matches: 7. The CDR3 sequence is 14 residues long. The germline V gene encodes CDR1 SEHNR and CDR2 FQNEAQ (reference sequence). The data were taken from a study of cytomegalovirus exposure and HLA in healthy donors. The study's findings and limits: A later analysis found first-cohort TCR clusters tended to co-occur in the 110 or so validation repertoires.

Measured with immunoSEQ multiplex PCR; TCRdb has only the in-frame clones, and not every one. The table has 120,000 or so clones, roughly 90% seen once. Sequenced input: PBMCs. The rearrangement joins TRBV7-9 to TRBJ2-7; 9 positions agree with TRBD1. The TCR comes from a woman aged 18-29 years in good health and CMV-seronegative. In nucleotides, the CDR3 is TGTGCCAGCAGCCCGGACAGGGGAGGCCACGAGCAGTACTTC. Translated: CASSPDRGGHEQYF.